What follows is one TCR beta chain and its context. This sample is drawn from a study of blood T cell repertoires in COVID-19. All enrollees were about 18 to 100 years old and from 24 US areas. Self-reported history from a screening survey and questionnaire set each donor's cohort. This CDR3 comprises 13 residues. Germline V lookup: CDR1 LGHNA, CDR2 YSLEER. Trimming cost V 2 bases and J 8 bases; bases outside gene matches: 3. Sequencing used immunoSEQ multiplex PCR; TCRdb keeps in-frame clones, though not all of them. The sample includes 200,000 to 250,000 clones, 83% of them seen just once. Sequencing was done on a sample of PBMCs or T cells enriched from blood (not recorded which). This receptor was identified in a woman between 45 and 60 years old who had been exposed to COVID-19. The chain recombines TRBV4-3 with TRBJ1-2; 9 nucleotides align to TRBD1. The CDR3 sequence is CASSQRTGDGYTF. CDR3 nucleotides: TGCGCCAGCAGCCAAAGGACAGGGGACGGCTACACCTTC.